Below are 8 T cell receptor beta chains sequenced from a single sample in a study of T cells after yellow fever vaccination. TCRdb re-derived calls from the 5' RACE reads in MiXCR, one entry per CDR3 protein. The sample has some 290,000 distinct CDR3 sequences, about 10% seen once. The specimen was CD4+ T cells sorted from PBMCs, collected 45 days after the yellow fever booster vaccination. Receptors were obtained from a man aged 18-30 years who received the YFV17D yellow fever vaccine.

The V gene is TRBV28, the J gene TRBJ1-5; weak D call: TRBD1 (6 bases). V lost 2 bases and J lost 6, with 14 bases in between. Germline V gene lookup returns CDR1 MDHEN and CDR2 SYDVKM. This CDR3 is 15 amino acids long. The CDR3 DNA reads as TGTGCCAGCAGTTTACATGCAGGGGCCCCTCAGCCCCAGCATTTT. It encodes CASSLHAGAPQPQHF.

The chain uses TRBV7-3 and TRBJ1-1, with no clear D. Germline lookup yields CDR1 SGHTA and CDR2 FQGTGA. V lost 5 bases and J 5 bases, leaving 12 bases between the germline ends. CDR3 length: 13 amino acids. In DNA form, the CDR3 reads TGTGCCAGCAGCCCTACGTCGGGGACTGAAGCTTTCTTT. Translating it yields CASSPTSGTEAFF.

This clonotype was observed a handful of times. The chain employs TRBV9 and TRBJ2-4; TRBD2 matches 7 bases. This CDR3 contains 14 residues. Trimming removed 0 bases from V and 7 bases from J; junction bases left unmatched: 4. The V gene's germline CDR1 is SGDLS and CDR2 YYNGEE. CDR3 protein: CASSVEVGGNIQYF. In DNA, the CDR3 is TGTGCCAGCAGCGTAGAGGTGGGAGGGAACATTCAGTACTTC.

V is TRBV29-1 and J is TRBJ1-1; 8 bases are shared with TRBD1. CDR3 length equals 14 residues. CDR1 SQVTM and CDR2 ANQGSEA come from the germline V gene. V dropped 7 bases and J dropped 0; count of bases not matched to a gene: 7. CDR3 amino acids: CSGETGVMNTEAFF. The CDR3 coding sequence is TGCAGCGGTGAGACAGGGGTCATGAACACTGAAGCTTTCTTT.

The chain links TRBV4-2 to TRBJ2-7, with TRBD2 identical over 7 bases. There are 15 residues in the CDR3. CDR1 and CDR2 (germline): LGHNA, YNFKEQ. V lost 0 bases, J lost 2 bases, and 4 bases stayed unmatched. The CDR3 DNA sequence: TGTGCCAGCAGCCAAGATCGGGGGGATCCCTACGAGCAGTACTTC. It translates to CASSQDRGDPYEQYF.

As for this clonotype: The junction differs from germline at one of its ends, possibly a read error. This sequence joins TRBV20-1 and TRBJ2-1, with 7 bases matching TRBD2. This CDR3 comprises 18 residues. The V gene's germline CDR1 is DFQATT and CDR2 SNEGSKA (reference sequence). For the CDR3, the DNA is TGCAGTGCTAGAGATCCGCGAGCGGGGTGGTCTCCCTACGATGAGCAGTTCTTC. Translating gives CSARDPRAGWSPYDEQFF.

The J gene is TRBJ2-3, the V gene TRBV12-3 or TRBV12-4, with D perhaps matching TRBD1 (6 bases). The CDR3 extends over 13 amino acids. Trimming cost V 3 bases and J 7 bases, with 11 bases left between them. The DNA for the CDR3 is TGTGCCAGCAGTTTTACAGGGTTGAATACGCAGTATTTT. Translation: CASSFTGLNTQYF.

In its sample, this clonotype was seen a few times. V usage is TRBV24-1 and J usage is TRBJ2-3; D gene uncertain. Trimming cost V 9 bases and J 2 bases, with 11 bases left between them. The CDR3 contains 13 residues. CDR1 and CDR2 from the germline V gene are KGHDR and SFDVKD. This CDR3 is CATAGGSTDTQYF. The CDR3 coding sequence is TGTGCCACCGCTGGTGGGTCCACAGATACGCAGTATTTT.